This TCR beta chain was identified during a study of shared clonotypes between healthy human individuals. General study findings and limits: The donor pool, a small one, limited the genetic and exposure-history diversity represented.

As to this clone: What it recognizes is unknown.

Genomic DNA for unsorted samples, which was extracted with the QIAamp DNA Blood Mini kit, came from roughly 100 million PBMCs. V lost 5 bases to trimming and J lost 2 bases; unmatched junction nucleotides: 9. This CDR3 is 16 amino acids long. Germline values: CDR1 SGHAT, CDR2 FQNNGV. The material for each subset, its genomic DNA, was split evenly across several immunoSEQ plates. PBMC DNA, left unsorted, was sequenced on ten immunoSEQ deep assay plates. Clones were sequenced by immunoSEQ multiplex PCR, and TCRdb holds only the in-frame ones, with some missing. The sample shows about 510,000 clones, around 74% of them seen only once.

Sample: PBMCs. This sequence was found in a middle-aged woman in good health. Some clones in this sample may be carry-over from other donors' samples. The rearrangement joins TRBV11-2 to TRBJ2-3; 8 nucleotides agree with TRBD2. DNA of the CDR3: TGTGCCAGCAGCCGAACCGTGCGGGAGGACACAGATACGCAGTATTTT. This encodes CASSRTVREDTDTQYF. The full variable domain, completed using reference TRBV11-2 and TRBJ2-3, is EAGVAQSPRYKIIEKRQSVAFWCNPISGHATLYWYQQILGQGPKLLIQFQNNGVVDDSQLPKDRFSAERLKGVDSTLKIQPAKLEDSAVYLCASSRTVREDTDTQYFGPGTRLTVL.